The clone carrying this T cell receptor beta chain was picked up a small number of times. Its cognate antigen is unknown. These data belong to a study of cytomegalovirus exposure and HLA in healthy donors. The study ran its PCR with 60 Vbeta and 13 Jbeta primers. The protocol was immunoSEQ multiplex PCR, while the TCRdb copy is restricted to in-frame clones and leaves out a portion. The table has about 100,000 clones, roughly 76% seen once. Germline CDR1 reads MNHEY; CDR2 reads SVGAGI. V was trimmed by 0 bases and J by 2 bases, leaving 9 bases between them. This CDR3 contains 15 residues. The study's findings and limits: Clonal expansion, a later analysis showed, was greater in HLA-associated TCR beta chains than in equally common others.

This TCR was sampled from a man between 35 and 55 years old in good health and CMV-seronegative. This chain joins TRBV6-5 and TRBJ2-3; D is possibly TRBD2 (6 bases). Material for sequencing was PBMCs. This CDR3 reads CASSYSWGVTDTQYF. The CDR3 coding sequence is TGTGCCAGCAGTTACTCTTGGGGGGTCACAGATACGCAGTATTTT.